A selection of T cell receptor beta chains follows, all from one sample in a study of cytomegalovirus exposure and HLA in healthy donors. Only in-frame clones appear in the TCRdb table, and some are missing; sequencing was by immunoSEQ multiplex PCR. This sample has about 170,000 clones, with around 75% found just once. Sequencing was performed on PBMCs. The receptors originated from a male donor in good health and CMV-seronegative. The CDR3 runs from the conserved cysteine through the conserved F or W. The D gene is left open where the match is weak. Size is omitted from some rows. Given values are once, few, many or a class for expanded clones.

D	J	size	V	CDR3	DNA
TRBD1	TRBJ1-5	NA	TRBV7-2	CASSPGQGGNQPQHF	TGTGCCAGCAGCCCCGGACAGGGAGGCAATCAGCCCCAGCATTTT
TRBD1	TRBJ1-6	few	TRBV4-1	CASSQIPLRQGDSPLHF	TGCGCCAGCAGCCAAATACCCCTGCGACAGGGAGATTCACCCCTCCACTTT
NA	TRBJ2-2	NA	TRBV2	CASKGEPNTGELFF	TGTGCCAGCAAGGGGGAACCGAACACCGGGGAGCTGTTTTTT
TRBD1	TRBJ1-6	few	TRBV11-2	CASSQRQGESPLHF	TGTGCCAGCAGCCAGCGACAGGGAGAGTCACCCCTCCACTTT
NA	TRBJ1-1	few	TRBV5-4	CASGWGGGGMNTEAFF	TGTGCCAGCGGGTGGGGGGGAGGAGGCATGAACACTGAAGCTTTCTTT
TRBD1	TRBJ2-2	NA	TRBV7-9	CASSVTGSPTGELFF	TGTGCCAGCAGTGTGACAGGGAGTCCCACCGGGGAGCTGTTTTTT
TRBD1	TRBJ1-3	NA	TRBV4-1	CASSPPLGTDGNTIYF	TGCGCCAGCAGCCCCCCTTTAGGGACAGATGGAAACACCATATATTTT
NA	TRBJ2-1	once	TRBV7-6	CASSPAETGAYNEQFF	TGTGCCAGCAGCCCAGCTGAAACGGGGGCCTACAATGAGCAGTTCTTC
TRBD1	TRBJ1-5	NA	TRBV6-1	CASTQGQGSNQPQHF	TGTGCCAGCACCCAAGGACAGGGTAGCAATCAGCCCCAGCATTTT
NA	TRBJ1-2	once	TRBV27	CASSSSGALSYTF	TGTGCCAGCAGCTCGAGTGGGGCCCTTAGCTACACCTTC
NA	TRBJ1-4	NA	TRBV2	CASRPDMNSEKLFF	TGTGCCAGCAGACCCGACATGAACAGCGAAAAACTGTTTTTT
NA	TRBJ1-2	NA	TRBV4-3	CASSQDIAGGGNYGYTF	TGCGCCAGCAGCCAAGATATTGCGGGGGGCGGGAACTATGGCTACACCTTC
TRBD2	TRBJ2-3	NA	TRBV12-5	CASGTAAGGTDTQYF	TGTGCTAGTGGTACTGCGGCGGGGGGAACAGATACGCAGTATTTT
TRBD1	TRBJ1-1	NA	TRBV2	CASMPGQDHTEAFF	TGTGCCAGCATGCCGGGACAGGACCACACTGAAGCTTTCTTT
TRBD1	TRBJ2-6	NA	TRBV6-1	CASKQGASGANVLTF	TGTGCCAGCAAACAGGGGGCCTCTGGGGCCAACGTCCTGACTTTC
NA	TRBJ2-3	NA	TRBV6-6	CASSPAISTDTQYF	TGTGCCAGCAGCCCAGCGATTAGCACAGATACGCAGTATTTT